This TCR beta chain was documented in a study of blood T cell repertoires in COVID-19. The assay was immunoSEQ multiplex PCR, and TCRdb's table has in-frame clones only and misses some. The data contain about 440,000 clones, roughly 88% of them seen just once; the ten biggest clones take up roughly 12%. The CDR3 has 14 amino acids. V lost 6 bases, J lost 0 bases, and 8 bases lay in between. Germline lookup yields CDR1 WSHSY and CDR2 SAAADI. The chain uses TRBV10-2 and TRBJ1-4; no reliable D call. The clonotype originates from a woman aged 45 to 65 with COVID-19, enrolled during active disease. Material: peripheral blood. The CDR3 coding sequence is TGCGCCAGCAGCCTTCCTGCAACTAATGAAAAACTGTTTTTT. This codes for CASSLPATNEKLFF.